The rows below give T cell receptor beta chains drawn from one sample of a study of shared clonotypes between healthy human individuals. Here immunoSEQ multiplex PCR was the method, and the copy in TCRdb shows in-frame clones only, minus some. The sample includes roughly 570,000 clones, about 98% of them seen just once. The specimen sequenced was naive CD8+ T cells sorted from blood. These TCRs come from a young man in good health. Both conserved end residues are trimmed from each CDR3.

J gene	V gene	CDR3 length	CDR3 protein
TRBJ2-3	TRBV6-6	14	ASSYSSATNTDTQY
TRBJ2-3	TRBV7-8	15	ASSLARTSGRSDTQY
TRBJ1-1	TRBV29-1	11	SVETDMNTEAF
TRBJ1-3	TRBV7-6	16	ASSLGDRGVGSGNTIY
TRBJ2-7	TRBV5-5	13	ASSLLAGGLYEQY
TRBJ2-1	TRBV2	12	ASVPTTVPGEQF
TRBJ2-7	TRBV28	12	ASSFLTSGYEQY
TRBJ2-7	TRBV7-8	14	ASSLDRPKSSYEQY
TRBJ2-5	TRBV7-8	13	ASSPLAGESETQY
TRBJ1-1	TRBV5-1	12	ASSSGQPNTEAF
TRBJ2-1	TRBV7-6	11	ASSLEWLHEQF
TRBJ2-7	TRBV7-2	13	ASSPYRGGGYEQY
TRBJ2-5	TRBV28	15	APRGGPTGRDKETQY
TRBJ1-2	TRBV7-9	13	ASSPSSGADYGYT
TRBJ2-3	TRBV18	14	ASSPASGIRTDTQY
TRBJ2-1	TRBV13	13	ASRRGQGSYNEQF
TRBJ2-7	TRBV5-7	12	ASSLAPFRYEQY
TRBJ2-7	TRBV7-2	12	ASSAENLNYEQY
TRBJ2-1	TRBV9	15	ASSVNRDRGGENEQF
TRBJ2-7	TRBV11-2	13	ASSLPVGVTYEQY